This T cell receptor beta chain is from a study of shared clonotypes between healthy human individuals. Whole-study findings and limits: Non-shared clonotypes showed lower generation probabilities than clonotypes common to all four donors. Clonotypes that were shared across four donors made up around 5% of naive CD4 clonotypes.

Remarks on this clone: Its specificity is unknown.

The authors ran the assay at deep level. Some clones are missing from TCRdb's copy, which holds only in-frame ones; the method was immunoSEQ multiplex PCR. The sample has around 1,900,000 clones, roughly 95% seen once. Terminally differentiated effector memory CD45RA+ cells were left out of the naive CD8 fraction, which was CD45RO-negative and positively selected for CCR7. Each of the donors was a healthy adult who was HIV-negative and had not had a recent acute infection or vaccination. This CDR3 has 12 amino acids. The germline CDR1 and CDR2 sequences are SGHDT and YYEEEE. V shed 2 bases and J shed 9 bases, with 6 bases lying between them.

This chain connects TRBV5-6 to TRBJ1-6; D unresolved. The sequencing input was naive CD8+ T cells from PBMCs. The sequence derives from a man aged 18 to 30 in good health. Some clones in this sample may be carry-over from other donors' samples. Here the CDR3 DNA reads TGTGCCAGCAGCTTTATGGGTTCACCCCTCCACTTT. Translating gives CASSFMGSPLHF.